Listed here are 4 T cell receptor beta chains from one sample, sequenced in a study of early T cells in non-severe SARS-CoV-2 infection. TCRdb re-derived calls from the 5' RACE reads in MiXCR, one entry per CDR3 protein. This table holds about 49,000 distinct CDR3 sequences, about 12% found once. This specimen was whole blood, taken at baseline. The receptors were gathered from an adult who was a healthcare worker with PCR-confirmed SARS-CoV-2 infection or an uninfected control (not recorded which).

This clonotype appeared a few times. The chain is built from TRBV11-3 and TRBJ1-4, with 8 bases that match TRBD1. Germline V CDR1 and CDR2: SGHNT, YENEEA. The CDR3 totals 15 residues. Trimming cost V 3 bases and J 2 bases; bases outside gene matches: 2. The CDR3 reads CASSLNRGTNEKLFF. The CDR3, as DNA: TGTGCCAGCAGCTTGAACAGGGGGACTAATGAAAAACTGTTTTTT. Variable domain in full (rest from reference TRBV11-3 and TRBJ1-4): EAGVVQSPRYKIIEKKQPVAFWCNPISGHNTLYWYLQNLGQGPELLIRYENEEAVDDSQLPKDRFSAERLKGVDSTLKIQPAELGDSAVYLCASSLNRGTNEKLFFGSGTQLSVL.

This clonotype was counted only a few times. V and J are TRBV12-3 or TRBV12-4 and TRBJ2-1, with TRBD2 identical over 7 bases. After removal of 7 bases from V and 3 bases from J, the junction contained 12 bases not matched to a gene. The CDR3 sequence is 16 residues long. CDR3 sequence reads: CASTSGQRGNYNEQFF. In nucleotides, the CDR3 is TGTGCCAGCACCTCTGGGCAGCGGGGAAACTACAATGAGCAGTTCTTC.

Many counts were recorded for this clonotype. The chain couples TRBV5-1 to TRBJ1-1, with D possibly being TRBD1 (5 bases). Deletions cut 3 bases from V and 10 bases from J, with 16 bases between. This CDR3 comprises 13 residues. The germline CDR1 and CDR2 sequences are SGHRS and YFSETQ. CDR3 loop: CASSSAGDRGAFF. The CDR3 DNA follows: TGCGCCAGCAGCTCAGCAGGAGATAGGGGAGCTTTCTTT.

CDR3 DNA sequence: TGTGCCAGCAGTTACTCGATGTTGGGGGGGCGGACTGAAGCTTTCTTT. Translation gives CASSYSMLGGRTEAFF. The V gene is TRBV6-2 or TRBV6-3, the J gene TRBJ1-1; maybe TRBD1 (6 bases). Germline V lookup: CDR1 MNHEY, CDR2 SVGEGT. Trimming took 0 bases from V and 5 from J, leaving 16 bases between them. The CDR3 is 16 residues long.